The T cell receptor beta chain under discussion was sequenced for a study of blood T cell repertoires in COVID-19. Membership in each cohort depended on participant-reported clinical history. In the original workflow: Amplification of reference gene primers provided the estimated nucleated cell counts. Profiling relied on immunoSEQ multiplex PCR, and the TCRdb table lists in-frame clones only, not all of them. V and J calls and clone size are given by that table; D and trimming were obtained from the DNA. This repertoire shows about 86,000 clones, around 89% found once; its top ten account for more than 0.9%. Deletions cut 9 bases from V and 1 base from J, with 13 bases between. Germline V gene data show CDR1 as MNHEY and CDR2 as SVGAGI. This CDR3 is 15 amino acids long.

The J gene is TRBJ2-6, the V gene TRBV6-5; a possible D gene is TRBD1 (6 bases). Input material: PBMCs or T cells enriched from blood (not recorded which). This clonotype was obtained from a woman aged 45 to 65 with acute COVID-19. CDR3 DNA sequence: TGTGCCAGTGTACAGGGATTATCTGGGGCCAACGTCCTGACTTTC. Translation gives CASVQGLSGANVLTF.